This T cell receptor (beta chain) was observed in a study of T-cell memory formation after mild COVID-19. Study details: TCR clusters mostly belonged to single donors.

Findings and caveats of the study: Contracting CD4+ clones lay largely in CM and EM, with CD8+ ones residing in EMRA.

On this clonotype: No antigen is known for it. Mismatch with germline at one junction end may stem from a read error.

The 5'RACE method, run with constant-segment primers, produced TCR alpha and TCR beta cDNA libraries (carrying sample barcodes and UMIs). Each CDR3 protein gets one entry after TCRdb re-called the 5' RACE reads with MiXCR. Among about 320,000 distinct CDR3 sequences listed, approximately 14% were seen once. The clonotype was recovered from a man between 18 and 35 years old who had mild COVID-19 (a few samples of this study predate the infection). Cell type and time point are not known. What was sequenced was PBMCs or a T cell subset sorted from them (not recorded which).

CDR3 in amino acids: CASSLVDRNNGVLFF. In DNA, the CDR3 is TGTGCCAGCAGCTTGGTGGACAGGAATAACGGGGTGCTGTTTTTT. V and J are TRBV5-6 and TRBJ2-2; 7 nucleotides agree with TRBD1. The CDR3 loop spans 15 amino acids. Per germline, CDR1 SGHDT and CDR2 YYEEEE.